This TCR beta chain is drawn from a study of T-cell memory formation after mild COVID-19. TCRdb analysed the 5' RACE reads with MiXCR anew, one entry per CDR3 protein. This sample has over 300,000 distinct CDR3 sequences, with 20% to 25% found just once. There are a few counts of this clonotype. The germline V gene has CDR1 SGHTA and CDR2 FQGNSA. The CDR3 runs 14 residues. Trimming shortened V by 1 base and J by 3 bases, and 9 bases separated the two germline ends. The material sequenced was PBMCs or a T cell subset sorted from them (not recorded which). The rearrangement joins TRBV7-2 to TRBJ1-1; perhaps TRBD1 as D (6 bases). This TCR came from a man between 18 and 35 years old who had mild COVID-19 (a few samples of this study predate the infection). Cell type and time point are not known. CDR3 amino acids: CASSLEGQYTEAFF. In nucleotides, the CDR3 is TGTGCCAGCAGCTTAGAAGGACAGTACACTGAAGCTTTCTTT.